The T cell receptor (beta chain) described here comes from a study of blood T cell repertoires in COVID-19. The method was immunoSEQ multiplex PCR; TCRdb's version includes in-frame clones alone and lacks a portion of them. The table shows around 260,000 clones, with 80% to 85% occurring only once. Trimming took 4 bases from V and 3 from J, leaving 10 bases between them. The CDR3 length is 13 residues. Germline V gives CDR1 SGHTA, CDR2 FQGTGA. The rearrangement joins TRBV7-3 to TRBJ2-7; weak D call: TRBD1 (6 bases). This sequence originates from a man between 60 and 75 years old with acute or convalescent COVID-19. Material for sequencing was peripheral blood. In nucleotides, the CDR3 is TGTGCCAGCAGCTCCGGACAGAACTACGAGCAGTACTTC. It translates to CASSSGQNYEQYF.